This is a list of T cell receptor beta chains from one sample in a study of cytomegalovirus exposure and HLA in healthy donors. Sequencing used immunoSEQ multiplex PCR; TCRdb keeps in-frame clones, though not all of them. The data hold 110,000 to 150,000 clones, with roughly four fifths observed a single time. Sequencing was performed on PBMCs. These receptors were obtained from an older woman in good health and CMV-seropositive. The CDR3 runs from the conserved cysteine through the conserved F or W. D genes are given only for firm matches. The size field is filled for only some rows; it gives once, few, many or a size class.

j_gene,d_gene,abundance,v_gene,CDR3aa,CDR3nt
TRBJ2-7,NA,NA,TRBV1,CDKQGWSYEQYF,TGCGACAAACAGGGGTGGTCCTACGAGCAGTACTTC
TRBJ2-3,TRBD1,NA,TRBV28,CASISGGTDTQYF,TGTGCCAGCATCTCAGGGGGTACAGATACGCAGTATTTT
TRBJ2-7,TRBD1,NA,TRBV14,CASSLLDRGHYEQYF,TGTGCCAGCAGCCTCCTAGACAGGGGGCACTACGAGCAGTACTTC
TRBJ1-4,TRBD1,NA,TRBV19,CASSSSGTDNEKLFF,TGTGCCAGTAGTTCATCCGGGACAGACAATGAAAAACTGTTTTTT
TRBJ1-5,NA,once,TRBV7-6,CASSSDGGLGQPQHF,TGTGCCAGCAGCTCTGACGGAGGCCTGGGTCAGCCCCAGCATTTT
TRBJ1-6,TRBD1,few,TRBV10-3,CAIIRGQVDSPLHF,TGTGCCATCATAAGAGGACAGGTCGATTCACCCCTCCACTTT
TRBJ2-7,NA,once,TRBV4-2,CASSHLVGSEQYF,TGTGCCAGCAGCCATTTAGTTGGTTCCGAGCAGTACTTC
TRBJ2-1,NA,few,TRBV7-7,CASSLSELAASYNEQFF,TGTGCTAGCAGCTTATCGGAACTAGCTGCTTCCTACAATGAGCAGTTCTTC
TRBJ1-1,TRBD1,NA,TRBV6-5,CASSRGTGQNTEAFF,TGTGCCAGCAGCCGTGGGACAGGGCAAAACACTGAAGCTTTCTTT
TRBJ1-4,NA,few,TRBV4-1,CASSQEPDPGGEKLFF,TGCGCCAGCAGCCAAGAGCCGGACCCGGGGGGTGAAAAACTGTTTTTT
TRBJ1-3,NA,once,TRBV28,CASSSGTPTGNTIYF,TGTGCCAGCAGTTCCGGGACTCCGACTGGAAACACCATATATTTT
TRBJ1-4,NA,NA,TRBV4-1,CASSQDRDSQNEKLFF,TGCGCCAGCAGCCAAGATCGTGACAGCCAAAATGAAAAACTGTTTTTT
TRBJ1-1,NA,NA,TRBV4-3,CASSPSGNTEAFF,TGCGCCAGCAGCCCCTCGGGGAACACTGAAGCTTTCTTT
TRBJ1-4,TRBD1,once,TRBV29-1,CSAVDRVGEKLFF,TGCAGCGCCGTGGACAGGGTGGGTGAAAAACTGTTTTTT
TRBJ2-3,TRBD2,NA,TRBV30,CAWNPGVAGVGDTQYF,TGTGCCTGGAATCCCGGGGTAGCGGGAGTGGGAGATACGCAGTATTTT
TRBJ1-2,TRBD1,NA,TRBV28,CASSEGADGYTF,TGTGCCAGCAGCGAGGGGGCGGACGGCTACACCTTC
TRBJ1-2,NA,NA,TRBV28,CASSSAFYGYTF,TGTGCCAGCAGTTCCGCGTTCTATGGCTACACCTTC
TRBJ1-1,NA,NA,TRBV7-2,CASSLVRALAAEAFF,TGTGCCAGCAGCTTAGTCAGGGCCCTTGCTGCTGAAGCTTTCTTT
TRBJ1-1,NA,NA,TRBV7-9,CASSADIGTEAFF,TGTGCCAGCAGCGCCGACATAGGCACTGAAGCTTTCTTT
TRBJ2-1,NA,NA,TRBV7-6,CASSLAVEANEQFF,TGTGCCAGCAGCTTAGCGGTCGAGGCGAATGAGCAGTTCTTC
TRBJ1-1,NA,few,TRBV7-9,CASRNQGNTEAFF,TGTGCCAGCAGGAATCAGGGAAACACTGAAGCTTTCTTT
TRBJ1-1,NA,NA,TRBV7-3,CASSPLGGGTEAFF,TGTGCCAGCAGCCCGCTAGGGGGTGGGACTGAAGCTTTCTTT
TRBJ1-4,TRBD1,NA,TRBV28,CATSRLSQGLGEKLFF,TGTGCCACTTCAAGGCTTTCACAGGGGCTCGGTGAAAAACTGTTTTTT
TRBJ2-1,TRBD2,few,TRBV16,CASSHPGIAGGPIEQFF,TGTGCCAGCAGCCACCCCGGGATAGCGGGAGGGCCGATTGAGCAGTTCTTC
TRBJ1-2,NA,NA,TRBV6-5,CASGSFGGYTF,TGTGCCAGCGGGTCTTTCGGGGGCTACACCTTC
TRBJ2-1,NA,NA,TRBV4-3,CASSQEVRGGGEQFF,TGCGCCAGCAGCCAAGAAGTACGAGGGGGGGGTGAGCAGTTCTTC
TRBJ2-5,NA,NA,TRBV28,CASSFRQAGQETQYF,TGTGCCAGCAGTTTTCGCCAGGCTGGCCAAGAGACCCAGTACTTC
TRBJ1-2,NA,NA,TRBV19,CASSIVRGRAGYTF,TGTGCCAGTAGTATAGTCCGGGGTCGAGCGGGCTACACCTTC
TRBJ2-7,NA,NA,TRBV2,CASFGISGEQYF,TGTGCCAGCTTCGGGATCTCGGGAGAGCAGTACTTC